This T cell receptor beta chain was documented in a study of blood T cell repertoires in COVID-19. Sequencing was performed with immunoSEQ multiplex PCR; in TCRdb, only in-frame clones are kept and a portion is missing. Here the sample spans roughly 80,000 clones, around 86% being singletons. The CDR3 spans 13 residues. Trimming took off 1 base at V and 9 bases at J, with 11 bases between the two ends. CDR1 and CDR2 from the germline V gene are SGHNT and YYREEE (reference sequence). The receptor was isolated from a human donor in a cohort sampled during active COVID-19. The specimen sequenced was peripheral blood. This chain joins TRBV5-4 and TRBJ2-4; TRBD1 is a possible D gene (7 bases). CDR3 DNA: TGTGCCAGCAGCTTGTCAGGGGGAGGCATTCAGTACTTC. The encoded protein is CASSLSGGGIQYF.